The entry below gives a single T cell receptor (beta chain) sequence along with its context. The antigen remains undetermined. Treatment reported: oral pan-JAK inhibitor, 5-10 mg twice daily. The CDR3 is 14 residues long. The trim removed 8 bases at V and 8 bases at J, leaving 14 bases unmatched. CDR1 and CDR2 from the germline V gene are SGHTA and FQGNSA. RNA was isolated and reverse transcribed to cDNA, the sequencing template. Sequencing was performed with immunoSEQ multiplex PCR; in TCRdb, only in-frame clones are kept and a portion is missing. This sample has 150,000 to 250,000 clones, with around 60% found just once. These data originate in a study of CD8+ T cells in alopecia areata. Study overall: Administration of oral tofacitinib to treated patients was at 5 to 10 mg twice daily. General study findings and limits: Within the top 100, expanded CD8+ clones significantly decreased with tofacitinib, as did scalp clonality. The study also sequences resident alphabeta T cells of normal skin in scalp samples.

This chain connects TRBV7-2 to TRBJ1-2, with 7 bases matching TRBD1. The receptor was derived from a human donor with alopecia areata. This material consisted of CD4+ T cells sorted from blood, taken at week 4, from a patient treated with tofacitinib. The CDR3 sequence: CASSLMTGTLGYTF. The DNA for the CDR3 is TGTGCCAGCTCCCTGATGACAGGGACTCTCGGCTACACCTTC.